The rows below give T cell receptor beta chains drawn from one sample of a study of response to subunit inactivated influenza vaccine. TCRdb re-analysed the RT-PCR reads in MiXCR, keeping a single row per CDR3 protein. The sample has about 300,000 distinct CDR3 sequences, less than 25% seen once; the top ten hold about 10%. The sample in question was PBMCs from blood, obtained about 19 months after vaccination. These receptors all stem from a man aged 50-75 years who received an inactivated influenza vaccine. CDR3s include the opening cysteine and the closing phenylalanine or tryptophan. A D gene is named only where the DNA matches it firmly. Only some rows state a clone size, as once, few, many or a class for expanded clones.

v_gene,d_gene,abundance,j_gene,CDR3nt,CDR3aa
TRBV7-2,.,few,TRBJ1-1,TGTGCCAGCAGCCCAATCCAGGCTGAAGCTTTCTTT,CASSPIQAEAFF
TRBV18,.,.,TRBJ1-3,TGTGCCAGCTCATCGAGGACCTACGCCGGAAACACCATATATTTT,CASSSRTYAGNTIYF
TRBV25-1,.,.,TRBJ1-6,TGTGCCAGCAGTTTGGGGACGAGGGGTTCACCCCTCCACTTT,CASSLGTRGSPLHF
TRBV18,.,many,TRBJ1-5,TGTGCCAGCTCACCACGGACAGGCAATCAGCCCCAGCATTTT,CASSPRTGNQPQHF
TRBV29-1,.,.,TRBJ1-3,TGCAGCGCAGACATCTCTGGAAACACCATATATTTT,CSADISGNTIYF
TRBV11-2,.,few,TRBJ2-4,TGTGCCAGCAGCCCGAAGGGGGGCTGGGAGCATGGCAAAAACATTCAGTACTTC,CASSPKGGWEHGKNIQYF
TRBV7-8,.,.,TRBJ2-1,TGTGCCAGCAGCTTAGGGGGATACCACAATGAGCAGTTCTTC,CASSLGGYHNEQFF
TRBV7-3,TRBD1,many,TRBJ1-1,TGTGCCAGCAGCCAACCAGGGGGCAAAGCTTTCTTT,CASSQPGGKAFF
TRBV4-2,.,.,TRBJ1-1,TGTGCCAGCAGCCCGATCGGGGTGAACACTGAAGCTTTCTTT,CASSPIGVNTEAFF
TRBV6-2/TRBV6-3,TRBD1,few,TRBJ1-2,TGTGCCAGCAGTAAAGGACAGGCCTTAGGCGGCTACACCTTC,CASSKGQALGGYTF
TRBV7-9,TRBD2,few,TRBJ2-1,TGTGCCATTCCTGGGCGGGAGGGCCGGAACAATGAGCAGTTCTTC,CAIPGREGRNNEQFF
TRBV30,.,.,TRBJ1-2,TGTGCCTGGAGTGTTGTAGTTGCTGGCTACACCTTC,CAWSVVVAGYTF
TRBV10-3,.,.,TRBJ2-5,TGTGCCAGCGCACAAAGGGAGACCCAGTACTTC,CASAQRETQYF
TRBV6-5,TRBD1,.,TRBJ1-1,TGTGCCAGCAGTTCAGGGGGCTCGAACACTGAAGCTTTCTTT,CASSSGGSNTEAFF
TRBV3-1,.,.,TRBJ1-2,TGTGCCAGCAGCCAAGACGAGCGTGGCTACACCTTC,CASSQDERGYTF
TRBV7-2,.,.,TRBJ1-2,TGTGCCAGCAGCTTAGTCTCAGGGCAAGCTAACTATGGCTACACCTTC,CASSLVSGQANYGYTF
TRBV6-5,TRBD2,.,TRBJ2-1,TGTGCCAGCAGTTACTCGAGAGCGGGAGCCCTTATCGATGAGCAGTTCTTC,CASSYSRAGALIDEQFF
TRBV7-8,TRBD2,few,TRBJ2-5,TGTGCCAGCAGCTTATTTTATGGCGGGAGAGAGACCCAGTACTTC,CASSLFYGGRETQYF
TRBV24-1,.,.,TRBJ2-3,TGTGCCACCAGTGATAGGGGTAGCGCAGATACGCAGTATTTT,CATSDRGSADTQYF
TRBV9,.,many,TRBJ2-1,TGTGCCAGCAGCGCCGCCTTCTGGGAGGGGGAGGTTAATGAGCAGTTCTTC,CASSAAFWEGEVNEQFF
TRBV12-3/TRBV12-4,.,few,TRBJ1-6,TGTGCCAGCAGTTTAGGCCCGGGGGTGGATTCACCCCTCCACTTT,CASSLGPGVDSPLHF
TRBV13,.,few,TRBJ1-1,TGTGCCAGCAGCGCCAGGGTTGCTGAAGCTTTCTTT,CASSARVAEAFF
TRBV5-6,TRBD1,few,TRBJ1-2,TGTGCCAGCAGCTTGGACAGGGGGTCTGGCTACACCTTC,CASSLDRGSGYTF
TRBV18,TRBD1,.,TRBJ1-2,TGTGCCAGCTCACCCCGGGACAGTGGGCATGGCTACACCTTC,CASSPRDSGHGYTF
TRBV10-3,TRBD1,many,TRBJ2-7,TGTGCCATCAATGACAGGGGGCACTCCTACGAGCAGTACTTC,CAINDRGHSYEQYF
TRBV5-1,TRBD2,.,TRBJ2-3,TGCGCCAGCAGCGAGGGACTAGCGGGAGTCGCAGACACGCAGTATTTT,CASSEGLAGVADTQYF
TRBV4-3,.,.,TRBJ1-6,TGCGCCAGCAGCCGCGGACAAGTCAATTCACCCCTCCACTTT,CASSRGQVNSPLHF
TRBV20-1,.,.,TRBJ1-1,TGCAGTGCTAGGTCTACAGGGAACACTGAAGCTTTCTTT,CSARSTGNTEAFF
TRBV27,TRBD2,few,TRBJ2-3,TGTGCCAGCAGTCTAAAGCGGGGCTCAGATACGCAGTATTTT,CASSLKRGSDTQYF
TRBV5-6,TRBD1,.,TRBJ2-4,TGTGCCAGCAGCGGAAAAGGGACAGTGAGGGCCAAAAACATTCAGTACTTC,CASSGKGTVRAKNIQYF
TRBV19,TRBD2,.,TRBJ2-1,TGTGCCAGTAGTGCTCAGCTAGCGGGAAGCAATGAGCAGTTCTTC,CASSAQLAGSNEQFF
TRBV20-1,TRBD1,.,TRBJ2-3,TGCAGTGCTTCCCCGGGACAGGGGGCCACAGATACGCAGTATTTT,CSASPGQGATDTQYF
TRBV5-1,TRBD1,few,TRBJ1-5,TGCGCCAGCAGAACAGGGGACAATCAGCCCCAGCATTTT,CASRTGDNQPQHF
TRBV7-2,TRBD1,few,TRBJ1-2,TGTGCCAGCAGCTTCGACAGGGGGTTTGGCTACACCTTC,CASSFDRGFGYTF
TRBV7-9,.,.,TRBJ1-2,TGTGCCAGCAGCTCCAGAATACAGGGCGGCGGCTACACCTTC,CASSSRIQGGGYTF
TRBV12-3/TRBV12-4,.,.,TRBJ1-2,TGTGCCAGCACCCAAACAGGGCGGTCCTATGGCTACACCTTC,CASTQTGRSYGYTF
TRBV19,.,.,TRBJ2-3,TGTGCCAGTAGTATAGCCGGCACAGATACGCAGTATTTT,CASSIAGTDTQYF
TRBV29-1,.,few,TRBJ2-5,TGCAGCGGCAGGCCCGGTTCCCAAGAGACCCAGTACTTC,CSGRPGSQETQYF
TRBV29-1,.,.,TRBJ1-1,TGCAGCGTCCTACTGCAGGGGTTCTCTGCAGCTTTCTTT,CSVLLQGFSAAFF